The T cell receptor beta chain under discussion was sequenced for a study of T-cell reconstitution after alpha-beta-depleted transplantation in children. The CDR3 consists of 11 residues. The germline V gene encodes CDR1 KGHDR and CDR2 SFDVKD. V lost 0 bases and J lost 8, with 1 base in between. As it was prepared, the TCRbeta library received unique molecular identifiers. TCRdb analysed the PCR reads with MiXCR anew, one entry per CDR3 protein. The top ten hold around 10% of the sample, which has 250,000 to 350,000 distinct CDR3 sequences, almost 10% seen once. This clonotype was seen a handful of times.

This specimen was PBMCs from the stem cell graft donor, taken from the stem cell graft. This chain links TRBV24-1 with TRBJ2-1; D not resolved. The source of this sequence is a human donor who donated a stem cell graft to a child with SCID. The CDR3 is CATSDLYEQFF. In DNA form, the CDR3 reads TGTGCCACCAGTGATTTGTATGAGCAGTTCTTC.